The clone carrying this T cell receptor beta chain was seen more than once but under ten times. This sample is part of a study of blood T cell repertoires in COVID-19. Study-level background: Collection of acute and convalescent COVID-19 samples took place in the United States, Italy and Spain.

In the study's own analysis: Reference gene primer amplification in the assay estimated nucleated cell counts. Only in-frame clones appear in the TCRdb table, and some are missing; sequencing was by immunoSEQ multiplex PCR. V and J calls plus clone size are reproduced from that table; the DNA served to infer D and trimming. The sample shows roughly 150,000 clones, roughly 90% of them seen only once. Per the germline V gene, CDR1 is SNHLY and CDR2 is FYNNEI. The CDR3 sequence is 11 residues long. V lost 7 bases and J 3 bases, leaving 6 bases between the germline ends. V and J are TRBV2 and TRBJ1-1; D is unclear. The receptor was derived from a man between 60 and 75 years old with acute or convalescent COVID-19. The sample comprised peripheral blood. The CDR3 loop is CASNTDTEAFF. The CDR3 bases are TGTGCCAGCAATACGGACACTGAAGCTTTCTTT.